Below, 20 T cell receptor beta chains from the same sample are listed, as sequenced in a study of blood T cells in healthy people across ages. The use of a sample-barcoded 5' primer and a J-beta primer mix characterized a second PCR of roughly 7 to 11 cycles. TCRdb redid the calling of the 5' RACE reads with MiXCR, one entry per CDR3 protein. Here the sample spans 1.5 million to 2 million distinct CDR3 sequences, under 30% being singletons. The sequenced material came from blood. These receptors were taken from a woman in her 30s in good health.

This chain connects TRBV2 to TRBJ1-4; 8 bases match TRBD1. CDR3 size: 15 residues. With 4 bases clipped from V and 8 bases from J, the junction kept 9 bases outside the gene matches. Looked up from germline, CDR1 is SNHLY and CDR2 is FYNNEI. The CDR3 coding sequence is TGTGCCAGCAGTGCGGACTCAGGGGGCATAGAAAAACTGTTTTTT. It yields the protein CASSADSGGIEKLFF.

This clonotype was found many times. The chain uses TRBV6-1 and TRBJ2-3, with D possibly called TRBD1 or TRBD2 (5 bases each). The CDR3 has 15 amino acids. CDR1 is MNHNS, CDR2 SASEGT, per germline. The ends were cut back, 2 bases at V and 4 bases at J, with 13 bases in the middle. CDR3 sequence reads: CASSEIGAGADTQYF. DNA of the CDR3: TGTGCCAGCAGTGAAATAGGGGCGGGCGCAGATACGCAGTATTTT.

The rearrangement links TRBV5-1 to TRBJ2-5, with a weak D call TRBD2 (6 bases). The CDR3 sequence is 15 residues long. V lost 0 bases and J 4 bases, leaving 13 bases between the germline ends. Germline CDR1 is SGHRS and CDR2 is YFSETQ. The CDR3 protein is CASSLDAGRAETQYF. The CDR3 DNA follows: TGCGCCAGCAGCTTGGATGCGGGGCGCGCAGAGACCCAGTACTTC.

This clonotype has ten or more counts. This sequence joins TRBV5-4 and TRBJ2-7, with D possibly matching TRBD2 (5 bases). V lost 9 bases, J lost 7 bases, and 17 bases lay in between. This CDR3 spans 12 amino acids. The germline gives CDR1 SGHNT, CDR2 YYREEE (reference sequence). The CDR3 here is CATKSTTGEQYF. As DNA, the CDR3 is TGTGCCACCAAGTCGACTACGGGAGAGCAGTACTTC.

The table lists this clonotype with a few counts. This chain uses TRBV7-2 with TRBJ1-5, with D unclear. Per the germline V gene, CDR1 is SGHTA and CDR2 is FQGNSA. The CDR3 length is 14 residues. V was shortened by 5 bases and J by 3 bases, with 11 bases between the two germline ends. The CDR3 DNA reads as TGTGCCAGCAGCCCCCCGAGGGCCAATCAGCCCCAGCATTTT. Its translation: CASSPPRANQPQHF.

The chain is built from TRBV20-1 and TRBJ2-1; 14 bases match TRBD2. Trimming cost V 0 bases and J 10 bases; bases outside gene matches: 8. Germline assignment: CDR1 DFQATT and CDR2 SNEGSKA (reference sequence). The CDR3 totals 16 residues. The CDR3: CSARDRLAGGRFEQFF. CDR3 DNA: TGCAGTGCTAGAGATAGACTAGCGGGGGGGCGGTTCGAGCAGTTCTTC.

V usage is TRBV2 and J usage is TRBJ2-1, with 14 bases that match TRBD2. Germline values: CDR1 SNHLY, CDR2 FYNNEI. The CDR3 runs 16 residues. V shed 6 bases and J 8 bases; nucleotides not matched to a gene: 9. Written as DNA, the CDR3 is TGTGCCAGCAGGGCCCTAGGGACTAGCGGGAGAGATGAGCAGTTCTTC. It specifies CASRALGTSGRDEQFF.

Worth noting for this clonotype: A much larger clone lies a single base off, so this may be a read error. The chain joins TRBV4-3 to TRBJ1-2; D uncertain. CDR3 length: 16 amino acids. The germline gives CDR1 LGHNA, CDR2 YSLEER. The DNA of the CDR3 is TGCGCCAGCGGCCAAGGGAACGATGGGGTTGTCTATGGCTACACCTTC. It codes for CASGQGNDGVVYGYTF.

In its sample, this clonotype was seen a few times. The genes are TRBV30 and TRBJ2-1, with 7 bases lining up with TRBD2. The CDR3 spans 15 residues. Germline assignment: CDR1 GTSNPN and CDR2 SVGIG (reference sequence). Trimming took 4 bases from V and 0 from J; bases not matched to a gene: 6. The CDR3 loop is CAWTPGLPSYNEQFF. The CDR3 DNA reads as TGTGCCTGGACCCCGGGACTACCCTCCTACAATGAGCAGTTCTTC.

The chain links TRBV10-3 to TRBJ2-7, with TRBD2 as a possible D gene (7 bases). Germline CDR1 reads ENHRY; CDR2 reads SYGVKD. Trimming removed 3 bases at V and 6 bases at J, with 12 bases between. The CDR3 covers 13 residues. The CDR3: CAISEGGDLEQYF. Written as DNA, the CDR3 is TGTGCCATCAGTGAAGGGGGGGACCTCGAGCAGTACTTC.

CDR3 DNA sequence: TGTGCCAGCAACCCGGGAGGCGGGAGCTCCTACGAGCAGTACTTC. It translates to CASNPGGGSSYEQYF. The V gene is TRBV7-2, the J gene TRBJ2-7; the match to TRBD2 covers 7 bases. With V trimmed by 7 bases and J by 0 bases, 9 bases remained unmatched. Germline V gene lookup returns CDR1 SGHTA and CDR2 FQGNSA. The CDR3 consists of 15 residues.

As to this clonotype: The junction departs from the called germline gene at one end, perhaps through a read error. V usage is TRBV10-3 and J usage is TRBJ2-1; no definite D call. This CDR3 has 17 amino acids. Germline values: CDR1 ENHRY, CDR2 SYGVKD. The CDR3 DNA reads TGTGCCATCAGTGAGTCCGTGGTGCCCCGGGCCTACAAGGAGCAGTTCTTC. Its translation is CAISESVVPRAYKEQFF.

V gene TRBV12-3 or TRBV12-4 combines with J gene TRBJ2-3; 11 nucleotides line up with TRBD2. The CDR3 has 17 amino acids. The ends lost 6 bases at V and 10 bases at J; junction bases unmatched: 18. The DNA for the CDR3 is TGTGCCAGCAGAGCCACCCTGTCCGGGACTAGCGGCCCGTCGCAGTATTTT. It codes for CASRATLSGTSGPSQYF.

This chain links TRBV5-1 with TRBJ2-1, with 8 bases matching TRBD1. With 4 bases clipped from V and 3 bases from J, the junction kept 6 bases outside the gene matches. Germline lookup yields CDR1 SGHRS and CDR2 YFSETQ. The CDR3 extends over 15 amino acids. The chain's CDR3 is CASSLGQVDYNEQFF. CDR3 in DNA: TGCGCCAGCAGCCTGGGACAGGTTGACTACAATGAGCAGTTCTTC. The variable domain in full, with the rest retrieved from reference TRBV5-1 and TRBJ2-1, is KAGVTQTPRYLIKTRGQQVTLSCSPISGHRSVSWYQQTPGQGLQFLFEYFSETQRNKGNFPGRFSGRQFSNSRSEMNVSTLELGDSALYLCASSLGQVDYNEQFFGPGTRLTVL.

This clonotype was observed many times. This sequence joins TRBV5-1 and TRBJ2-3, with TRBD1 matching 8 bases. Trimming took 4 bases from V and 3 from J; bases not matched to a gene: 4. In germline, CDR1 is SGHRS, CDR2 YFSETQ. This CDR3 has 14 residues. CDR3 in DNA: TGCGCCAGCAGCGGACGACAGGGGACAGATACGCAGTATTTT. Its translation is CASSGRQGTDTQYF.

This chain connects TRBV12-3 or TRBV12-4 to TRBJ2-1; the match to TRBD2 covers 8 bases. V lost 5 bases to trimming and J lost 5 bases; unmatched junction nucleotides: 11. The CDR3 is made up of 16 amino acids. The CDR3 protein is CASSVLLAGLNNEQFF. In DNA, the CDR3 is TGTGCCAGCAGTGTCCTCCTAGCGGGCCTCAACAATGAGCAGTTCTTC.

V and J are TRBV29-1 and TRBJ1-1; D is ambiguous. Trimming cost V 2 bases and J 7 bases, with 8 bases left between them. Germline lookup yields CDR1 SQVTM and CDR2 ANQGSEA. This CDR3 is built from 11 residues. CDR3 sequence (DNA): TGCAGCGTTGAACCGGGATATGAAGCTTTCTTT. Translation: CSVEPGYEAFF.

There are a few counts of this clonotype. The chain uses TRBV11-2 and TRBJ1-5; 7 bases line up with TRBD1. V dropped 5 bases and J dropped 6; count of bases not matched to a gene: 7. The CDR3 contains 14 residues. Germline CDR1 reads SGHAT; CDR2 reads FQNNGV. The CDR3 here is CASSNDREGQPQHF. The DNA for the CDR3 is TGTGCCAGCAGCAACGACAGGGAGGGTCAGCCCCAGCATTTT.

This clonotype was found a few times. The rearrangement links TRBV20-1 to TRBJ1-2; unclear D gene. The CDR3 has 12 amino acids. The germline gives CDR1 DFQATT, CDR2 SNEGSKA (reference sequence). Between the trimmed V and J ends, which lost 0 bases and 1 base, there was a span of 3 bases. Here the CDR3 reads CSARDLNYGYTF. The CDR3 nucleotides read TGCAGTGCTAGAGACCTTAACTATGGCTACACCTTC.

Only a few counts were recorded for this clonotype. The chain uses TRBV4-1 and TRBJ2-1, with a tentative D call TRBD2 (5 bases). V was pared by 0 bases and J by 7 bases, with 10 bases between. Germline CDR1 and CDR2: MGHRA and YSYEKL. This CDR3 has 14 residues. The CDR3 region has the DNA TGCGCCAGCAGCCAAGAATGGCGGAGGAATGAGCAGTTCTTC. Protein: CASSQEWRRNEQFF.